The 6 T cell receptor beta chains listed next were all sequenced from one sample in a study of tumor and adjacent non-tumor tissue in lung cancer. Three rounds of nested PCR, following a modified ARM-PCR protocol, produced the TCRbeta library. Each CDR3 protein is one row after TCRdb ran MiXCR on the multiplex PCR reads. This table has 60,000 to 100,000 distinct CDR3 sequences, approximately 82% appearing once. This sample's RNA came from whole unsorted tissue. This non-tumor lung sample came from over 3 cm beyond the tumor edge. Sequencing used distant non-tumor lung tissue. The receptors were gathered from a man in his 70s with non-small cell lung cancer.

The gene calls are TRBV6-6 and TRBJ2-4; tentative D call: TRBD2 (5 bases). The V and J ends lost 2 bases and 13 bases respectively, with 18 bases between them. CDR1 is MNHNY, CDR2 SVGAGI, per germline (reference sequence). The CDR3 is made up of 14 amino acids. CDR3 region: CASSYGGTKNTQYF. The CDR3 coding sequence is TGTGCCAGCAGTTACGGAGGAACCAAAAACACCCAGTACTTC.

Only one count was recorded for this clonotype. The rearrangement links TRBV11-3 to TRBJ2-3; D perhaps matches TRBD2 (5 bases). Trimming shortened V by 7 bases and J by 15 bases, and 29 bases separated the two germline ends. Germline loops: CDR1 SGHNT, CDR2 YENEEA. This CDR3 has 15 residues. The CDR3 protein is CASTRRELSTDRQYF. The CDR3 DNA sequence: TGTGCCAGCACCCGTCGGGAACTAAGCACAGATAGGCAATATTTT. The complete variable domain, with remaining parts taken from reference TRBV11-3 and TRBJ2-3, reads EAGVVQSPRYKIIEKKQPVAFWCNPISGHNTLYWYLQNLGQGPELLIRYENEEAVDDSQLPKDRFSAERLKGVDSTLKIQPAELGDSAVYLCASTRRELSTDRQYFGPGTRLTVL.

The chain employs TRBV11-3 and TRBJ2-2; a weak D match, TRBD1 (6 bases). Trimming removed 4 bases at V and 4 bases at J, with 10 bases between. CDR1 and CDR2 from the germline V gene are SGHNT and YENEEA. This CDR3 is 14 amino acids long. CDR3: CASSSGHPTGELFF. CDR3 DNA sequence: TGTGCCAGCAGCTCGGGACACCCCACCGGGGAGCTGTTTTTT.

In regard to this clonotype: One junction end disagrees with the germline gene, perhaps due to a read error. The CDR3 DNA follows: TGTGTCAGCAGTCACCCGATTGGGCAGGCTCATTCACCCCTCCACTTT. Translating it yields CVSSHPIGQAHSPLHF. The rearrangement links TRBV6-5 to TRBJ1-6; D call uncertain. This CDR3 spans 16 amino acids. Germline V gene sequence: CDR1 MNHEY, CDR2 SVGAGI.

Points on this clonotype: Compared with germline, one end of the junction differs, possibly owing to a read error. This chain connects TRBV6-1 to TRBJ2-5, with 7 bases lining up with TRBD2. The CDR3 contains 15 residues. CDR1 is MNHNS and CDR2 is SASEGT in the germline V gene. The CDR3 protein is CPGSESAAGRETQYF. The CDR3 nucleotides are TGTCCCGGCAGTGAAAGCGCTGCGGGGCGGGAGACCCAGTATTTC.

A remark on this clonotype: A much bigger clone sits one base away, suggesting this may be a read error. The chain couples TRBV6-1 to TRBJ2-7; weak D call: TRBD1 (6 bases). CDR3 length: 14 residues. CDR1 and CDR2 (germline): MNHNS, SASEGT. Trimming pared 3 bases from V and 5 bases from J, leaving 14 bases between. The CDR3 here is CASSDTRGPNEQYF. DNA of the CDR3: TGTGCCAGCAGTGATACCAGGGGTCCCAACGAGCAGTACTTC.